The T cell receptor beta chain under discussion was sequenced for a study of blood T cell repertoires in COVID-19. About the study: Samples of COVID-19 (acute and convalescent) were obtained from the United States, Italy and Spain. PBMCs, B-cell-depleted T cells, or T cells provided the cDNA or gDNA that made up the material.

CDR1 is SGHTA, CDR2 FQGNSA, per germline. This CDR3 comprises 16 residues. The junction had 7 bases not matched to a gene; V was cut back by 5 bases and J by 0 bases. In the original processing: Estimated nucleated cell counts came from reference gene primer amplification. TCRdb's table, derived via immunoSEQ multiplex PCR, lists solely in-frame clones and lacks some. V and J calls and clone size come straight from that table; D and trimming were deduced from the DNA. The repertoire holds tens of thousands of clones, with over 75% as singletons. The genes are TRBV7-2 and TRBJ1-5; 7 positions match TRBD1. This receptor was taken from an elderly woman with active or convalescent COVID-19. The sample consisted of peripheral blood. This chain's CDR3 is CASSPQQGFSNQPQHF. CDR3 bases: TGTGCCAGCAGCCCCCAACAGGGGTTTAGCAATCAGCCCCAGCATTTT.